This is a list of T cell receptor beta chains from one sample in a study of blood T cell repertoires in COVID-19. Measured with immunoSEQ multiplex PCR; TCRdb has only the in-frame clones, and not every one. The sample records more than 25,000 clones, 75% to 90% being singletons. Material for sequencing was peripheral blood. The receptors shown here come from a man aged 80 or over with acute or convalescent COVID-19. Each CDR3 is given with its conserved first and last residue. D genes are given only for firm matches. The listing skips clone size in some rows; elsewhere it reads once, few, many or a size class.

19	TRBV14	TRBJ2-6	.	.	TGTGCCAGCAGCCAAGGCTCTGGAGGGAGGTTCTCTGGGGCCAACGTCCTGACTTTC	CASSQGSGGRFSGANVLTF
17	TRBV5-1	TRBJ2-3	TRBD2	once	TGCGCCAGCAGCGCCGAGGGACTAGCGGGGGGGGCGAATACGCAGTATTTT	CASSAEGLAGGANTQYF
13	TRBV6-5	TRBJ1-1	.	few	TGTGCCAGCAGTAGGACAGTGGGCACTGAAGCTTTCTTT	CASSRTVGTEAFF
15	TRBV19	TRBJ1-1	.	.	TGTGCCAGTAGTCCGACAGCTTCAAAGGTCCCTGAAGCTTTCTTT	CASSPTASKVPEAFF
13	TRBV6-1	TRBJ1-5	.	.	TGTGCCAGCAGTGAAGGGGGAGGTCAGCCCCAGCATTTT	CASSEGGGQPQHF
15	TRBV5-1	TRBJ2-7	.	.	TGCGCCAGCAGCTTGGCAAAAGGGGGCTCCTACGAGCAGTACTTC	CASSLAKGGSYEQYF
11	TRBV19	TRBJ2-7	.	.	TGTGCCAGTAAAGGGAGCTACGAGCAGTACTTC	CASKGSYEQYF
13	TRBV30	TRBJ1-4	.	once	TGTGCCTGGAGTGTAAGGGGGAATGAAAAACTGTTTTTT	CAWSVRGNEKLFF
18	TRBV5-1	TRBJ2-2	TRBD2	.	TGCGCCAGCAGCCCAACCCATCGGACTAGCGGCAACACCGGGGAGCTGTTTTTT	CASSPTHRTSGNTGELFF
16	TRBV28	TRBJ1-4	.	few	TGTGCCAGCAGTAGGCAGGGAGGGTGGGCCGGTGAAAAACTGTTTTTT	CASSRQGGWAGEKLFF
14	TRBV2	TRBJ1-1	.	once	TGTGCCAGCAGGTCAAACAGGATGAACACTGAAGCTTTCTTT	CASRSNRMNTEAFF
13	TRBV5-1	TRBJ1-1	.	.	TGCGCCAGCAGCTTGGCCCGGGAAACTGAAGCTTTCTTT	CASSLARETEAFF
16	TRBV27	TRBJ2-1	TRBD2	.	TGTGCCAGCAGTCCCTCGACTAGCGGGGTCTACAATGAGCAGTTCTTC	CASSPSTSGVYNEQFF
12	TRBV10-1	TRBJ1-4	.	once	TGCGCCCCTATTCCAACTAATGAAAAACTGTTTTTT	CAPIPTNEKLFF
18	TRBV5-1	TRBJ2-3	TRBD2	.	TGCGCCAGCAGCTACCGTCGGTCTAGCGGGGGTAGCACAGATACGCAGTATTTT	CASSYRRSSGGSTDTQYF
15	TRBV5-1	TRBJ2-2	TRBD1	.	TGCGCCAGCAGCGCAGGACAGGGGGCCACCGGGGAGCTGTTTTTT	CASSAGQGATGELFF
17	TRBV4-1	TRBJ2-1	TRBD2	.	TGCGCCAGCAGCCTCCTCGGGGCGGGGGGCCCATTGAATGAGCAGTTCTTC	CASSLLGAGGPLNEQFF
16	TRBV5-6	TRBJ2-2	TRBD2	.	TGTGCCAGCACCTTAGAACTAGCGGTAGGAACCGGGGAGCTGTTTTTT	CASTLELAVGTGELFF
16	TRBV19	TRBJ1-2	TRBD1	.	TGTGCCAGTAGGGAGACAGGGGGAGCTTTTAACTATGGCTACACCTTC	CASRETGGAFNYGYTF
14	TRBV29-1	TRBJ1-6	.	.	TGCAGCGTCGCGGAGAGCTCCTATAATTCACCCCTCCACTTT	CSVAESSYNSPLHF
14	TRBV7-8	TRBJ2-4	.	.	TGTGCCAGCAGCTTGGGACTAGCCAAAAACATTCAGTACTTC	CASSLGLAKNIQYF
14	TRBV9	TRBJ1-4	.	.	TGTGCCAGCAGCGTAGACACGGGCGGGGAAAAACTGTTTTTT	CASSVDTGGEKLFF
15	TRBV5-4	TRBJ1-4	TRBD1	.	TGTGCCAGCAGCCAAGGACAGGGAACTAATGAAAAACTGTTTTTT	CASSQGQGTNEKLFF
15	TRBV27	TRBJ1-5	.	.	TGTGCCAGCAGTTTGACCCCCGAGGGAGGGCAGCCCCAGCATTTT	CASSLTPEGGQPQHF
12	TRBV12-3/TRBV12-4	TRBJ1-5	.	.	TGTGCCAGCAGCTCTACGGTCCAGCCCCAGCATTTT	CASSSTVQPQHF
14	TRBV5-1	TRBJ2-5	.	once	TGCGCCAGCAGCCTTGGGACTCTTCAAGAGACCCAGTACTTC	CASSLGTLQETQYF
14	TRBV7-3	TRBJ2-1	TRBD1	.	TGTGCCAGCAAATCAGGGGGCGAGCACAATGAGCAGTTCTTC	CASKSGGEHNEQFF
15	TRBV6-4	TRBJ1-5	.	.	TGTGCCTCCAACGGGGGGGAGGGTTGGAATCAGCCCCAGCATTTT	CASNGGEGWNQPQHF
16	TRBV10-3	TRBJ2-3	TRBD2	.	TGTGCCATCAGTAACGGGGGGAAGGGTGGCACAGATACGCAGTATTTT	CAISNGGKGGTDTQYF
14	TRBV19	TRBJ2-2	TRBD1	.	TGTGCCAGTACCGTAGGGGGCGTCACCGGGGAGCTGTTTTTT	CASTVGGVTGELFF
13	TRBV5-1	TRBJ1-2	TRBD1	.	TGCGCCAGCAGCCCAGGGACAGTCTATGGCTACACCTTC	CASSPGTVYGYTF
11	TRBV28	TRBJ1-1	.	.	TGTGCCAGTCGGGAGAACACTGAAGCTTTCTTT	CASRENTEAFF
14	TRBV3-1/TRBV3-2	TRBJ1-2	.	.	TGTGCCAGCAGCCAAGGGACAACCAGGAAAGGCTACACCTTC	CASSQGTTRKGYTF
15	TRBV6-2/TRBV6-3	TRBJ1-2	TRBD1	.	TGTGCCAGCAGTCCCCTCCCCCGGGACAGGGATGGCTACACCTTC	CASSPLPRDRDGYTF
13	TRBV12-3/TRBV12-4	TRBJ2-7	TRBD2	.	TGTGCCAGCAGACTAGCGGCGGCCTACGAGCAGTACTTC	CASRLAAAYEQYF
14	TRBV7-2	TRBJ1-5	.	.	TGTGCCAGCAGCCGGACTAGAGGGACTCAGCCCCAGCATTTT	CASSRTRGTQPQHF
18	TRBV3-1/TRBV3-2	TRBJ2-3	TRBD2	.	TGTGCCAGCAGCCAAGGCCTAGCGGGGGGGATTTACACAGATACGCAGTATTTT	CASSQGLAGGIYTDTQYF
16	TRBV18	TRBJ2-7	TRBD1	once	TGTGCCAGCTCACCTAGGACAGGGGGTACGCCCTACGAGCAGTACTTC	CASSPRTGGTPYEQYF
15	TRBV5-5	TRBJ2-3	.	.	TGTGCCAGCAGCTTGCCCCGGACTAATGCAGATACGCAGTATTTT	CASSLPRTNADTQYF
11	TRBV29-1	TRBJ2-7	.	.	TGCAGCGTTGTCGGGTCGGGCGAGCAGTACTTC	CSVVGSGEQYF
15	TRBV7-2	TRBJ1-5	.	.	TGTGCCAGCAGCTTAGGGGCAGAAACCAATCAGCCCCAGCATTTT	CASSLGAETNQPQHF
14	TRBV7-9	TRBJ2-5	TRBD2	once	TGTGCCAGCAGCTTAGGACTAGCGGGAGAGACCCAGTACTTC	CASSLGLAGETQYF
14	TRBV6-2/TRBV6-3	TRBJ1-2	TRBD1	.	TGTGCCAGCAGGCCTCCGGGACAGGGGGCTGGCTACACCTTC	CASRPPGQGAGYTF
12	TRBV28	TRBJ2-7	TRBD1	.	TGTGCCAGCAGTTTAGACAGGGGAAAGCAGTACTTC	CASSLDRGKQYF
15	TRBV5-1	TRBJ2-5	TRBD2	.	TGCGCCAGCAGCTTCCCCGGGACTAGCGGGGAGACCCAGTACTTC	CASSFPGTSGETQYF
16	TRBV5-1	TRBJ2-3	.	.	TGCGCCAGCAGCTTGGGGACTTACGCTAGCACAGATACGCAGTATTTT	CASSLGTYASTDTQYF
14	TRBV7-9	TRBJ2-3	.	.	TGTGCCAGCAGCTTAGGTGTCGGTTCAGATACGCAGTATTTT	CASSLGVGSDTQYF
15	TRBV28	TRBJ1-3	.	.	TGTGCCAGCAGTCCCCCCGAGACAGACGGAAACACCATATATTTT	CASSPPETDGNTIYF
12	TRBV7-8	TRBJ1-3	.	.	TGTGCCAGCAGCCAGGGGGGAAACACCATATATTTT	CASSQGGNTIYF
15	TRBV7-8	TRBJ1-1	TRBD1	.	TGTGCCAGCAGCCGATATGACAGGGTAGACACTGAAGCTTTCTTT	CASSRYDRVDTEAFF
12	TRBV21-1	TRBJ2-7	.	.	TGTGCCAGCAGAGGGCCACGGGGTTTTAAGTACTTC	CASRGPRGFKYF
15	TRBV5-1	TRBJ2-2	.	.	TGCGCCAGCAGCTTGGCTCCTACCAACACCGGGGAGCTGTTTTTT	CASSLAPTNTGELFF
10	TRBV30	TRBJ1-2	.	once	TGTGCCTGGAGAGAGTATGGCTACACCTTC	CAWREYGYTF
16	TRBV5-1	TRBJ1-4	.	.	TGCGCCAGCAGCTTGGCCGAGGCAGGGACTAATGAAAAACTGTTTTTT	CASSLAEAGTNEKLFF
13	TRBV5-1	TRBJ2-7	.	once	TGCGCCAGCAGGGTGGGGGGGCCCTACGAGCAGTACTTC	CASRVGGPYEQYF
13	TRBV27	TRBJ1-2	.	.	TGTGCCAGCAGCCATGACAGGAGCTATGGCTACACCTTC	CASSHDRSYGYTF
14	TRBV5-4	TRBJ2-5	TRBD1	.	TGTGCCAGCAGCTTGGCCGGGACAGAGGAGACCCAGTACTTC	CASSLAGTEETQYF
13	TRBV3-1/TRBV3-2	TRBJ1-1	TRBD1	.	TGTGCCAGCAGCCAGGACAGGGGGCCGCGAGCTTTCTTT	CASSQDRGPRAFF
14	TRBV19	TRBJ2-7	TRBD1	.	TGTGCCAGTAGCCCAACCGGGACAGTCTACGAGCAGTACTTC	CASSPTGTVYEQYF
13	TRBV4-2	TRBJ1-2	.	.	TGTGCCAGCAGCCAAGACGCAGAAGCGGGCTACACCTTC	CASSQDAEAGYTF